The 13 T cell receptor beta chains listed next were all sequenced from one sample in a study of CD8 T cells in Susac syndrome. Reverse transcription of about 0.45 to 1 ug RNA was performed with random hexamers. TCRdb redid the calling of the immunoSEQ multiplex PCR reads with MiXCR, one entry per CDR3 protein. The sample consists of about 300,000 distinct CDR3 sequences, 65% to 90% of them appearing once. Sequenced sample: CD8+ T cells from PBMCs. All receptors come from a human donor with multiple sclerosis.

This chain connects TRBV15 to TRBJ1-1; D uncertain. V lost 8 bases and J lost 0, with 13 bases in between. CDR1 LNHNV and CDR2 YYDKDF come from the germline V gene (reference sequence). This CDR3 has 14 amino acids. For the CDR3, the DNA is TGTGCCACCGCCCAGTCGGGAATGAACACTGAAGCTTTCTTT. It codes for CATAQSGMNTEAFF.

The V gene is TRBV2, the J gene TRBJ1-4; 10 bases match TRBD1. Germline V lookup: CDR1 SNHLY, CDR2 FYNNEI. The CDR3 is made up of 16 amino acids. The J segment lost 7 bases and the V segment lost 8 bases, leaving 13 bases of the junction unmatched. The CDR3 bases are TGTGCCAGCGACCCGGGACAGGGGACCCTGGGTGAAAAACTGTTTTTT. Translating gives CASDPGQGTLGEKLFF.

J is TRBJ2-1 and V is TRBV7-9; perhaps TRBD2 as D (5 bases). CDR3 length: 11 amino acids. Per the germline V gene, CDR1 is SEHNR and CDR2 is FQNEAQ (reference sequence). V gave up 8 bases and J gave up 10 bases, with 12 bases separating them. In nucleotides, the CDR3 is TGTGCCAGCTTGGCGGGTTGGGAGCAGTTCTTC. This encodes CASLAGWEQFF.

The J gene is TRBJ2-1, the V gene TRBV14, with unresolved D. The CDR3 contains 14 residues. In germline, CDR1 is SGHDN, CDR2 FVKESK. V lost 0 bases and J lost 4, with 7 bases in between. CDR3 protein: CASSQEFDYNEQFF. Written as DNA, the CDR3 is TGTGCCAGCAGCCAAGAATTTGATTACAATGAGCAGTTCTTC.

The chain recombines TRBV27 with TRBJ2-3; 8 bases line up with TRBD2. Germline loops: CDR1 MNHEY, CDR2 SMNVEV (reference sequence). The CDR3 has 18 residues. J was trimmed by 6 bases and V by 3 bases; bases with no gene match: 17. The CDR3 region has the DNA TGTGCCAGCAGTTTGGTTGTTGGCAGCGGGAGTCTCACGGATACGCAGTATTTT. Amino acid sequence: CASSLVVGSGSLTDTQYF.

This chain uses TRBV28 with TRBJ2-2, with D perhaps matching TRBD2 (6 bases). CDR3 size: 17 residues. V was trimmed by 5 bases and J by 3 bases, leaving 19 bases between them. Germline CDR1 reads MDHEN; CDR2 reads SYDVKM. Here the CDR3 reads CASSPHIGGWDTGELFF. The DNA of the CDR3 is TGTGCCAGCAGTCCCCATATCGGGGGATGGGACACCGGGGAGCTGTTTTTT.

The V call is TRBV20-1, the J call TRBJ1-2; D is possibly TRBD1 (5 bases). This CDR3 spans 14 amino acids. V lost 6 bases and J lost 4, with 18 bases in between. Per germline, CDR1 DFQATT and CDR2 SNEGSKA (reference sequence). CDR3 in amino acids: CSAPGTPGGYGYTF. CDR3 nucleotide sequence: TGCAGTGCGCCAGGGACCCCCGGGGGCTATGGCTACACCTTC.

The chain has TRBV29-1 and TRBJ2-5; a weak D match, TRBD1 (5 bases). With 0 bases removed from V and 5 bases from J, the gap between germline ends came to 10 bases. CDR3 length equals 13 residues. From germline, CDR1 is SQVTM and CDR2 ANQGSEA. The CDR3 loop is CSVEDPGIETQYF. CDR3 sequence (DNA): TGCAGCGTTGAAGATCCAGGGATCGAGACCCAGTACTTC.

The chain has TRBV9 and TRBJ1-2, with D unresolved. The CDR3 is made up of 15 amino acids. V was pared by 3 bases and J by 2 bases, with 14 bases between. Germline assignment: CDR1 SGDLS and CDR2 YYNGEE. CDR3 sequence: CASSATTGDNYGYTF. The CDR3 DNA reads as TGTGCCAGCAGCGCGACCACGGGAGACAACTATGGCTACACCTTC.

The V gene is TRBV7-9, the J gene TRBJ2-1; D unclear. Germline CDR1 SEHNR, CDR2 FQNEAQ (reference sequence). The CDR3 is 15 amino acids. Trimming took off 5 bases at V and 6 bases at J, with 17 bases between the two ends. This chain's CDR3 is CASSRVGLDGNEQFF. Here the CDR3 DNA reads TGTGCCAGCAGCAGGGTAGGCTTAGATGGCAATGAGCAGTTCTTC.

CDR3 sequence reads: CASSLSHPTGRHTEAFF. For the CDR3, the DNA is TGTGCCAGCAGTTTAAGCCACCCGACAGGGCGGCACACTGAAGCTTTCTTT. The chain recombines TRBV28 with TRBJ1-1, with 7 bases that match TRBD1. With V trimmed by 2 bases and J by 3 bases, 12 bases remained unmatched. CDR1 is MDHEN and CDR2 is SYDVKM in the germline V gene. The length of the CDR3 is 17 residues.

The chain has TRBV7-9 and TRBJ2-2; possible D gene TRBD1, 5 bases. The germline V gene encodes CDR1 SEHNR and CDR2 FQNEAQ (reference sequence). Trimming removed 3 bases at V and 1 base at J, with 12 bases between. The CDR3 length is 16 residues. The CDR3 nucleotides are TGTGCCAGCAGCTTTCCCTTTGACAGGAACACCGGGGAGCTGTTTTTT. Protein: CASSFPFDRNTGELFF.

The J gene is TRBJ2-3, the V gene TRBV25-1; 8 bases line up with TRBD2. J lost 4 bases, V lost 4 bases, and 4 bases had no gene match. Germline CDR1 MGHDK, CDR2 SYGVNS. The CDR3 loop spans 14 amino acids. In nucleotides, the CDR3 is TGTGCCAGCAGTGGAAGCGGGAGTTCAGATACGCAGTATTTT. This sequence encodes CASSGSGSSDTQYF.